The rows below give T cell receptor beta chains drawn from one sample of a study of CD8+ T cells in alopecia areata. Assay: immunoSEQ multiplex PCR; the TCRdb copy retains only in-frame clones and omits some. The sample yields hundreds of thousands of clones, 45% to 70% seen once. The sequencing used CD4+ T cells sorted from blood, collected at approximately week 51, from a patient treated with tofacitinib. The origin of the receptors is a human donor with alopecia areata. Both conserved end residues are trimmed from each CDR3.

J: TRBJ2-5
V: TRBV4-2
CDR3: ASSQAGQPQETQY

J: TRBJ1-5
V: TRBV18
CDR3: ASSPPTGSGNQPQH

J: TRBJ1-3
V: TRBV5-6
CDR3: ASSLVVSSGNTIY

J: TRBJ1-6
V: TRBV30
CDR3: ALDKGLQNSPLH

J: TRBJ1-4
V: TRBV30
CDR3: AWSASDSPREKLF

J: TRBJ1-2
V: TRBV6-1
CDR3: ASSEGTGGWSYGYT

J: TRBJ1-5
V: TRBV30
CDR3: AWSVAVDQPQH

J: TRBJ2-7
V: TRBV4-3
CDR3: ASSPGLEFSLEQY

J: TRBJ2-7
V: TRBV5-1
CDR3: ASSEGGTYEQY

J: TRBJ1-4
V: TRBV25-1
CDR3: ASSADRGREKLF

J: TRBJ2-7
V: TRBV30
CDR3: AWNRIGVYEQY

J: TRBJ2-7
V: TRBV6-5
CDR3: ASSYSGRYEQY

J: TRBJ2-5
V: TRBV5-6
CDR3: ASNSRTGQETQY

J: TRBJ2-3
V: TRBV30
CDR3: ARTVGDTQY

J: TRBJ1-5
V: TRBV30
CDR3: AWAGQPNQPQH

J: TRBJ2-6
V: TRBV9
CDR3: ASSVGLTGEGSGANVLT

J: TRBJ1-2
V: TRBV7-2
CDR3: ASSLVSIRGYT

J: TRBJ2-5
V: TRBV5-1
CDR3: ASSTGVLAGTQETQY

J: TRBJ2-7
V: TRBV18
CDR3: ASSLGHAEVEQY

J: TRBJ1-4
V: TRBV14
CDR3: ASSQETGTVNEKLF

J: TRBJ1-2
V: TRBV7-9
CDR3: ASSPFGPNYGYT

J: TRBJ2-7
V: TRBV6-5
CDR3: ASSFIEGREQY

J: TRBJ1-5
V: TRBV2
CDR3: ASSGGPTEIRPQH

J: TRBJ1-1
V: TRBV30
CDR3: AWSKQAGTEAF

J: TRBJ2-1
V: TRBV4-3
CDR3: ASSQDVPGLAGGRFSYNEQF

J: TRBJ1-1
V: TRBV5-4
CDR3: ASSRGYILNTEAF